These 17 T cell receptor beta chains share one sample of origin, sequenced in a study of T cell responses to AZD1222 COVID-19 vaccine. Sequencing was performed with immunoSEQ multiplex PCR; in TCRdb, only in-frame clones are kept and a portion is missing. This table holds 130,000 to 150,000 clones, roughly 90% found once. This specimen was peripheral blood, taken 28 days after the second AZD1222 dose. These receptors all come from an adult who received the AZD1222 COVID-19 vaccine.

The rearrangement uses TRBV3-1 (or the pseudogene TRBV3-2) and TRBJ2-3, with 8 nucleotides matching TRBD2. V was pared by 1 base and J by 1 base, with 10 bases of the junction left unmatched. Germline CDR1 LGHDT, CDR2 YNNKEL (reference sequence). The CDR3 has 18 amino acids. The CDR3 here is CASSQAAGWREGTDTQYF. Here the CDR3 DNA reads TGTGCCAGCAGCCAAGCGGCTGGATGGCGGGAGGGCACAGATACGCAGTATTTT.

The chain employs TRBV29-1 and TRBJ1-4, with D hard to call. Germline V lookup: CDR1 SQVTM, CDR2 ANQGSEA. V shed 4 bases and J shed 5 bases, with 8 bases lying between them. The CDR3 totals 12 residues. The CDR3 sequence: CSVGSGNEKLFF. The CDR3 DNA reads as TGCAGCGTTGGGAGCGGAAATGAAAAACTGTTTTTT. The full variable domain, rest sourced from reference TRBV29-1 and TRBJ1-4, is SAVISQKPSRDICQRGTSLTIQCQVDSQVTMMFWYRQQPGQSLTLIATANQGSEATYESGFVIDKFPISRPNLTFSTLTVSNMSPEDSSIYLCSVGSGNEKLFFGSGTQLSVL.

V is TRBV28 and J is TRBJ2-7; D is unclear. Trimming removed 2 bases from V and 2 bases from J, with 13 bases in between. Germline CDR1 reads MDHEN; CDR2 reads SYDVKM. This CDR3 is 15 amino acids long. The CDR3 nucleotides are TGTGCCAGCAGTTTAGTGGGAACCCCGGCCTACGAGCAGTACTTC. Its translation is CASSLVGTPAYEQYF.

This clone was seen a single time. This rearrangement joins TRBV4-1 to TRBJ1-4, with no clear D. Trimming cost V 0 bases and J 7 bases, with 12 bases left between them. The CDR3 has 15 residues. Per germline, CDR1 MGHRA and CDR2 YSYEKL. CDR3 sequence: CASSQEGRRAEKLFF. CDR3 sequence (DNA): TGCGCCAGCAGCCAAGAAGGGAGAAGGGCTGAAAAACTGTTTTTT.

The V gene is TRBV30, the J gene TRBJ2-3; TRBD2 matches at 8 bases. The CDR3 is made up of 14 amino acids. The V gene's germline CDR1 is GTSNPN and CDR2 SVGIG (reference sequence). After removal of 8 bases from V and 7 bases from J, the junction contained 14 bases not matched to a gene. CDR3 sequence: CATRTSNPGNTQYF. CDR3 nucleotide sequence: TGTGCCACTCGGACTAGCAACCCCGGGAATACGCAGTATTTT.

The V call is TRBV5-4, the J call TRBJ2-7; 8 bases map to TRBD2. Germline CDR1 SGHNT, CDR2 YYREEE (reference sequence). The V gene end was trimmed by 4 bases and the J gene end by 0 bases; junction bases not matched to a gene: 9. This CDR3 is built from 16 residues. CDR3: CASSLGTRPSSYEQYF. The DNA for the CDR3 is TGTGCCAGCAGCCTAGGGACTAGACCTAGCTCCTACGAGCAGTACTTC.

V usage is TRBV19 and J usage is TRBJ2-7, with TRBD2 matching 7 bases. CDR1 and CDR2 from the germline V gene are LNHDA and SQIVND (reference sequence). The trim removed 7 bases at V and 5 bases at J, leaving 11 bases unmatched. CDR3 length equals 14 residues. In nucleotides, the CDR3 is TGTGCCAGTACTGGCGGGGGTAGGTTGCACGAGCAGTACTTC. This gives the protein CASTGGGRLHEQYF.

This chain links TRBV12-5 with TRBJ2-1; the D is unclear. This CDR3 is 12 amino acids long. CDR1 is LGHNT and CDR2 is FRNRAP in the germline V gene. V was trimmed by 2 bases and J by 8 bases, leaving 7 bases between them. CDR3: CASGLPNDEQFF. In DNA form, the CDR3 reads TGTGCTAGTGGTTTGCCTAATGATGAGCAGTTCTTC. Based on the CDR3 plus reference TRBV12-5 and TRBJ2-1, the full variable domain is DARVTQTPRHKVTEMGQEVTMRCQPILGHNTVFWYRQTMMQGLELLAYFRNRAPLDDSGMPKDRFSAEMPDATLATLKIQPSEPRDSAVYFCASGLPNDEQFFGPGTRLTVL.

CDR3 residues: CASSIGRISEAFF. The CDR3, as DNA: TGTGCCAGTAGTATAGGAAGGATCTCTGAAGCTTTCTTT. The chain recombines TRBV19 with TRBJ1-1; no definite D call. V lost 1 base, J lost 6 bases, and 9 bases lay in between. Germline V gene sequence: CDR1 LNHDA, CDR2 SQIVND (reference sequence). The CDR3 extends over 13 amino acids.

The CDR3 DNA is TGTGCCAGTAGTCCGGGACAGGGCCAAGAGACCCAGTACTTC. As protein: CASSPGQGQETQYF. This rearrangement joins TRBV19 to TRBJ2-5; TRBD1 aligns across 9 bases. The CDR3 spans 14 residues. Trimming cost V 5 bases and J 1 base; bases outside gene matches: 2. Looked up from germline, CDR1 is LNHDA and CDR2 is SQIVND (reference sequence).

The chain uses TRBV2 and TRBJ2-1; TRBD2 matches 12 bases. Germline CDR1 and CDR2: SNHLY and FYNNEI. This CDR3 comprises 14 residues. The V segment lost 8 bases and the J segment 8 bases; nucleotides outside the gene matches: 7. The CDR3, as DNA: TGTGCCAGCCTGACTAGCGGGAGCGTTTATGAGCAGTTCTTC. Its protein is CASLTSGSVYEQFF.

The chain combines TRBV12-5 with TRBJ1-2; TRBD1 agrees at 7 bases. V trimming: 5 bases; J trimming: 10 bases; junction bases outside the gene matches: 13. The CDR3 extends over 14 amino acids. CDR1 and CDR2 (germline): LGHNT, FRNRAP. The CDR3 sequence is CASGRTNPGTDYTF. Written as DNA, the CDR3 is TGTGCTAGTGGTCGCACAAATCCCGGGACAGACTACACCTTC.

This chain connects TRBV28 to TRBJ1-1; D remains ambiguous. CDR1 and CDR2 from the germline V gene are MDHEN and SYDVKM. The CDR3 sequence is 13 residues long. V lost 6 bases to trimming and J lost 3 bases, with 11 bases between them. This CDR3 is CASRYPVDTEAFF. CDR3 bases: TGTGCCAGCAGGTACCCAGTTGACACTGAAGCTTTCTTT.

The sample holds one count of this clone. The chain joins TRBV7-8 to TRBJ2-5, with 8 bases matching TRBD2. Germline loops: CDR1 SGHVS, CDR2 FQNEAQ. With 1 base clipped from V and 7 bases from J, the junction kept 14 bases outside the gene matches. The CDR3 consists of 17 residues. In DNA form, the CDR3 reads TGTGCCAGCAGCTTAGTACCCTCTACGGGAGGGCCCGGGACCCAGTACTTC. Residues: CASSLVPSTGGPGTQYF.

Points on this clone: The same CDR3 arises from other DNA sequences in this sample as well. V is TRBV5-4 and J is TRBJ2-2; D is undetermined. This CDR3 region has 15 residues. V dropped 0 bases and J dropped 0 bases, with 6 bases sitting between them. The germline V gene has CDR1 SGHNT and CDR2 YYREEE (reference sequence). Here the CDR3 reads CASSLDSTNTGELFF. In DNA form, the CDR3 reads TGTGCCAGCAGCTTGGACTCAACGAACACCGGGGAGCTGTTTTTT.

The chain has TRBV28 and TRBJ1-1; D possibly corresponds to TRBD1 (6 bases). The CDR3 consists of 13 residues. The V end was cut by 10 bases, the J end by 0 bases, with 12 bases between. The germline V gene encodes CDR1 MDHEN and CDR2 SYDVKM. The CDR3 DNA is TGTGCCACTCAGGACAGAATGAACACTGAAGCTTTCTTT. This encodes CATQDRMNTEAFF.

This clone was counted once. V is TRBV3-1 (or the pseudogene TRBV3-2) and J is TRBJ2-7; D is uncertain. This CDR3 has 14 amino acids. The germline CDR1 and CDR2 sequences are LGHDT and YNNKEL (reference sequence). The V and J ends lost 0 bases and 2 bases respectively, with 8 bases between them. The chain's CDR3 is CASSQDYTAYEQYF. In DNA, the CDR3 is TGTGCCAGCAGCCAAGATTACACAGCCTACGAGCAGTACTTC.